The 13 T cell receptor beta chains reported below all come from one sample, sequenced in a study of T-cell memory formation after mild COVID-19. Each CDR3 protein is one row after TCRdb ran MiXCR on the 5' RACE reads. The sample holds roughly 150,000 distinct CDR3 sequences; about 14% are singletons and the top ten take roughly an eighth. The sample consisted of PBMCs or a T cell subset sorted from them (not recorded which). These receptors all come from an adult woman who had mild COVID-19 (a few samples of this study predate the infection). Cell type and time point are not known.

The chain employs TRBV29-1 and TRBJ2-3; D ambiguous. This CDR3 has 15 amino acids. Germline V gene data show CDR1 as SQVTM and CDR2 as ANQGSEA. V gave up 1 base and J gave up 4 bases, with 15 bases separating them. CDR3 protein: CSVEGPGDWPDTQYF. CDR3 DNA: TGCAGCGTTGAAGGGCCAGGAGATTGGCCAGATACGCAGTATTTT.

This clonotype was observed a few times. The chain links TRBV5-1 to TRBJ2-3; TRBD1 agrees at 10 bases. Germline values: CDR1 SGHRS, CDR2 YFSETQ. J was trimmed by 6 bases and V by 0 bases; bases with no gene match: 7. The CDR3 spans 16 residues. As DNA, the CDR3 is TGCGCCAGCAGCTTGGTAGTGACAGGGGGCGGGGATACGCAGTATTTT. This gives the protein CASSLVVTGGGDTQYF.

The CDR3 region has the DNA TGCGCCAGCAGATGGGGAGGTGGGGAAGAGACCCAGTACTTC. This gives the protein CASRWGGGEETQYF. J is TRBJ2-5 and V is TRBV5-1; TRBD2 might be the D (6 bases). V lost 5 bases and J 3 bases, leaving 14 bases between the germline ends. The CDR3 length is 14 residues. Germline V CDR1 and CDR2: SGHRS, YFSETQ.

This clonotype was observed many times. The chain carries TRBV7-9 and TRBJ2-1; 10 bases match TRBD2. With V trimmed by 5 bases and J by 4 bases, 8 bases remained unmatched. Per the germline V gene, CDR1 is SEHNR and CDR2 is FQNEAQ (reference sequence). CDR3 size: 16 residues. The CDR3 DNA follows: TGTGCCAGCAGCCCGTTTGGTAGCGGGGGGTACAATGAGCAGTTCTTC. Its translation is CASSPFGSGGYNEQFF.

CDR3 loop: CASTWTGGSLFGTEAFF. The CDR3 DNA reads TGTGCCAGCACCTGGACAGGGGGCTCCCTTTTTGGCACTGAAGCTTTCTTT. This chain connects TRBV27 to TRBJ1-1, with 11 bases identical to TRBD1. The CDR3 runs to 17 residues. J lost 4 bases, V lost 7 bases, and 14 bases had no gene match. Germline values: CDR1 MNHEY, CDR2 SMNVEV (reference sequence).

The chain couples TRBV6-5 to TRBJ2-7, with D possibly being TRBD1 (5 bases). Trimming left V 6 bases short and J 5 bases short, with 20 bases between. This CDR3 contains 15 residues. Germline lookup yields CDR1 MNHEY and CDR2 SVGAGI. CDR3 bases: TGTGCCAGCAGGCGAGGACACCTCCTCGCGCACGAGCAGTACTTC. Protein sequence: CASRRGHLLAHEQYF.

This clonotype has just a few counts. The chain joins TRBV15 to TRBJ2-1, with D hard to call. Germline CDR1 LNHNV, CDR2 YYDKDF (reference sequence). This CDR3 is built from 15 residues. V was trimmed by 0 bases and J by 0 bases, leaving 6 bases between them. DNA for the CDR3: TGTGCCACCAGCAGAGAAGGTAGCTCCTACAATGAGCAGTTCTTC. It translates to CATSREGSSYNEQFF.

This clonotype was seen a few times. The chain couples TRBV12-3 or TRBV12-4 to TRBJ2-7; 7 bases line up with TRBD1. Trimming took 8 bases from V and 5 from J; bases not matched to a gene: 12. This CDR3 is built from 14 residues. CDR3 protein: CASGADRVSNEQYF. The CDR3 nucleotides are TGTGCCAGCGGAGCCGACAGGGTGTCCAACGAGCAGTACTTC.

The chain has TRBV12-3 or TRBV12-4 and TRBJ2-1; 7 nucleotides line up with TRBD2. The CDR3 spans 18 residues. The V and J ends lost 3 bases and 5 bases, in that order; junction bases with no gene match: 16. The CDR3 region has the DNA TGTGCCAGCAGTTTTTTTGCTGGGCGTCTAGCGGTGGACAATGAGCAGTTCTTC. Amino acid sequence: CASSFFAGRLAVDNEQFF.

In this sample, this clonotype turned up many times. This chain links TRBV12-3 or TRBV12-4 with TRBJ2-7; D uncertain. V was trimmed by 4 bases and J by 4 bases, leaving 11 bases between them. The CDR3 runs to 13 residues. The CDR3 region is CASSSGRIYEQYF. The CDR3 bases are TGTGCCAGCAGTTCCGGGCGTATATACGAGCAGTACTTC.

This chain uses TRBV12-3 or TRBV12-4 with TRBJ2-2; D ambiguous. Trimming removed 2 bases at V and 3 bases at J, with 7 bases between. This CDR3 spans 14 amino acids. The CDR3 protein is CASSLMGYTGELFF. The CDR3 coding sequence is TGTGCCAGCAGTTTAATGGGATACACCGGGGAGCTGTTTTTT.

The chain recombines TRBV5-5 with TRBJ2-1, with D possibly matching TRBD2 (6 bases). The CDR3 runs to 15 residues. Trimming took 4 bases from V and 0 from J, leaving 11 bases between them. Germline CDR1 is SGHKS and CDR2 is YYEKEE (reference sequence). CDR3 protein: CASSPGTPSYNEQFF. The CDR3, as DNA: TGTGCCAGCAGCCCCGGGACTCCCTCCTACAATGAGCAGTTCTTC.

The rearrangement joins TRBV15 to TRBJ2-7; tentatively, D is TRBD1 (6 bases). Trimming removed 0 bases at V and 0 bases at J, with 12 bases between. The length of the CDR3 is 16 residues. Germline CDR1 LNHNV, CDR2 YYDKDF (reference sequence). CDR3 residues: CATSRDSGTLSYEQYF. For the CDR3, the DNA is TGTGCCACCAGCAGAGATTCCGGGACACTCTCCTACGAGCAGTACTTC.